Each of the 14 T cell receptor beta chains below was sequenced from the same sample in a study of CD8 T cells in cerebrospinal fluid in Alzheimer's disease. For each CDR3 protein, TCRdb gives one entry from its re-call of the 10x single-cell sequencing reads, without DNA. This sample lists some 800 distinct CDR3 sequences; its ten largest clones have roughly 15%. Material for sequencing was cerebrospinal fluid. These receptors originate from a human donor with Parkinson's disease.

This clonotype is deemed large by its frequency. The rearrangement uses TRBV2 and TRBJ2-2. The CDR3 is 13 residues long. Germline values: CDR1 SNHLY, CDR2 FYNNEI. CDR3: CASSGGETGELFF.

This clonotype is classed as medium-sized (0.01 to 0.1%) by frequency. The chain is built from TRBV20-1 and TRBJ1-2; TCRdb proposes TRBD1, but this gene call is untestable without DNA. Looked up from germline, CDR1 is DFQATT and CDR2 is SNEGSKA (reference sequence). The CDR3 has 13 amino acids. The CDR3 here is CSASPRGLYGYTF.

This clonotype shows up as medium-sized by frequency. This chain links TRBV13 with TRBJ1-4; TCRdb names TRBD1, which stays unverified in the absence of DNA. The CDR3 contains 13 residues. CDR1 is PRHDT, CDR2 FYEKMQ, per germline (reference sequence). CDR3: CASSSDREEKLFF.

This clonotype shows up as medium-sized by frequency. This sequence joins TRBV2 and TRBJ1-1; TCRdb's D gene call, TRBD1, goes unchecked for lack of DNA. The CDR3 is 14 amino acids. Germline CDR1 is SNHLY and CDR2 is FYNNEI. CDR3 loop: CASSVWTGATEAFF.

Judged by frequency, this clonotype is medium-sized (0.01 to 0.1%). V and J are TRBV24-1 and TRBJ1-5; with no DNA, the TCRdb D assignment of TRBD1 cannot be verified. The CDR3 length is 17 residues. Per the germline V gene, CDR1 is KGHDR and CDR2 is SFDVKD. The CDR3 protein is CATSEQQGRRSNQPQHF.

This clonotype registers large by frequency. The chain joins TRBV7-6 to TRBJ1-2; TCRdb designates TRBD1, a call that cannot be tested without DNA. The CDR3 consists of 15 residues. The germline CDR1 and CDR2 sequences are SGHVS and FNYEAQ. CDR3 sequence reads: CASGQQPGQGEGYTF.

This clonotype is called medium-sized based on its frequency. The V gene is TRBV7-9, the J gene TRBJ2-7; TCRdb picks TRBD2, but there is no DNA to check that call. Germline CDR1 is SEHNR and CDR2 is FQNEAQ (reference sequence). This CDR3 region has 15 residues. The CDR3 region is CASSYTSGGPNEQYF.

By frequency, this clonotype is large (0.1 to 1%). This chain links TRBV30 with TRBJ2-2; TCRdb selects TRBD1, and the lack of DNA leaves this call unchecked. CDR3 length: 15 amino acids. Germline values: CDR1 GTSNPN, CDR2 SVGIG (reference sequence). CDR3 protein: CAWGPGTGVSGELFF.

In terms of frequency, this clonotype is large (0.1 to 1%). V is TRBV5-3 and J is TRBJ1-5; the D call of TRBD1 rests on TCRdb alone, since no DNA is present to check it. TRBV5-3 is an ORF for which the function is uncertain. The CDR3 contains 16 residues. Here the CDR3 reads CARSPGGAPIFGPQHF.

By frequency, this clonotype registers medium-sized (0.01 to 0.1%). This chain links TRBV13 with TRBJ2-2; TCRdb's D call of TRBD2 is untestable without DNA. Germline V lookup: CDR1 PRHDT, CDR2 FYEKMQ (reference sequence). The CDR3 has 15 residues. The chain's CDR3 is CASSYTLVSTGELFF.

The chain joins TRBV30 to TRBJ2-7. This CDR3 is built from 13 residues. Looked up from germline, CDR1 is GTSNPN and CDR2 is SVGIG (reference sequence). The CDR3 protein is CAWGRGLAYEQYF.

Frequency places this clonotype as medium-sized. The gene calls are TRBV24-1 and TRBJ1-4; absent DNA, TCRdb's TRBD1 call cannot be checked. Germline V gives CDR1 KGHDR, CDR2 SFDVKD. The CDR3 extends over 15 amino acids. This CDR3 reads CATNSWDRAGEKLFF.

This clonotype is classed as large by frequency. The CDR3 reads CASSYRVAGELFF. V is TRBV19 and J is TRBJ2-2. The germline V gene encodes CDR1 LNHDA and CDR2 SQIVND (reference sequence). The CDR3 consists of 13 residues.

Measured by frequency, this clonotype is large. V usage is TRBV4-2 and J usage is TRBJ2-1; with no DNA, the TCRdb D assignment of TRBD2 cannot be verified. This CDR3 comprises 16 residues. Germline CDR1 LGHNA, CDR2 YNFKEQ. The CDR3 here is CASSQGGGGVLSEQFF.